The clone carrying this T cell receptor beta chain showed up many times. Stated time point: blood at routine non-recurrence follow-up after resection. This entry is derived from a study of spatial heterogeneity in lung cancer. TCRdb analysed the 5' RACE reads with MiXCR anew, one entry per CDR3 protein. The sample has 9,000 to 13,000 distinct CDR3 sequences; over 9% are singletons. Germline lookup yields CDR1 SGHNT and CDR2 YYREEE (reference sequence). Trimming pared 4 bases from V and 0 bases from J, leaving 8 bases between. This CDR3 is built from 13 residues. This sequence originates from a female donor with early-stage non-small cell lung cancer. The V call is TRBV5-4, the J call TRBJ2-7; maybe TRBD1 (6 bases). The starting material was PBMCs, obtained at follow-up. For the CDR3, the DNA is TGTGCCAGCAGCCGGGACACCTCCTACGAGCAGTACTTC. Its protein product is CASSRDTSYEQYF.